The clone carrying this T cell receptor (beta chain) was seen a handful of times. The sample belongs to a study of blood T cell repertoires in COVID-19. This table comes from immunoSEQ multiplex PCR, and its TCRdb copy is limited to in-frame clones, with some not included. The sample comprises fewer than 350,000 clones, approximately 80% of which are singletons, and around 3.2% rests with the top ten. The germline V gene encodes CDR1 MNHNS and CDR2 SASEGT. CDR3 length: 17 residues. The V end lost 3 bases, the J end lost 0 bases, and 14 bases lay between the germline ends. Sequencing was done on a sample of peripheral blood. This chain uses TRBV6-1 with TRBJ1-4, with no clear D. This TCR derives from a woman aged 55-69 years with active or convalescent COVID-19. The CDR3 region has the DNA TGTGCCAGCAGTGATCAACACGATTCATCAACTAATGAAAAACTGTTTTTT. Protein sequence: CASSDQHDSSTNEKLFF.